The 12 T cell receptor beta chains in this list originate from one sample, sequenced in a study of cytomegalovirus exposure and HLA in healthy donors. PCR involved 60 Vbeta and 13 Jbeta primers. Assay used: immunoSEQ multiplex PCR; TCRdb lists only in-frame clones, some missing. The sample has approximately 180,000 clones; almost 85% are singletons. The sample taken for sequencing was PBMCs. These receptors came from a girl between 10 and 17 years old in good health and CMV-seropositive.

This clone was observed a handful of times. This chain's CDR3 is CASSFNSGGATDTQYF. The CDR3 DNA reads as TGTGCCAGCAGCTTCAATAGCGGGGGGGCGACAGATACGCAGTATTTT. This sequence joins TRBV11-3 and TRBJ2-3, with TRBD2 matching over 11 bases. Germline trimming cut 3 bases from V and 3 bases from J; bases unmatched to any gene: 5. Germline loops: CDR1 SGHNT, CDR2 YENEEA. The CDR3 totals 16 residues. Combining the CDR3 with reference TRBV11-3 and TRBJ2-3 gives the whole variable domain EAGVVQSPRYKIIEKKQPVAFWCNPISGHNTLYWYLQNLGQGPELLIRYENEEAVDDSQLPKDRFSAERLKGVDSTLKIQPAELGDSAVYLCASSFNSGGATDTQYFGPGTRLTVL.

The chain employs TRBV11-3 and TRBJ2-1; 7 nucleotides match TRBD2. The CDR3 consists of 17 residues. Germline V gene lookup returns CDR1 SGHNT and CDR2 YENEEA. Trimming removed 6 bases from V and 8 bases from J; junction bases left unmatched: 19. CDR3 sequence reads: CASSHSFSGAEWDEQFF. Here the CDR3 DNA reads TGTGCCAGCAGTCATTCCTTCAGCGGGGCCGAGTGGGATGAGCAGTTCTTC. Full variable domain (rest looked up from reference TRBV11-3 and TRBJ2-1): EAGVVQSPRYKIIEKKQPVAFWCNPISGHNTLYWYLQNLGQGPELLIRYENEEAVDDSQLPKDRFSAERLKGVDSTLKIQPAELGDSAVYLCASSHSFSGAEWDEQFFGPGTRLTVL.

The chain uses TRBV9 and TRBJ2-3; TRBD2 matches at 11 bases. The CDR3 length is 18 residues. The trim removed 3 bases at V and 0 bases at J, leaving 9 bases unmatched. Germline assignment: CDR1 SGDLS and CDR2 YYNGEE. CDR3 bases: TGTGCCAGCAGCGCCGGACTAGCGGGTGGGACTAGCACAGATACGCAGTATTTT. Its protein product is CASSAGLAGGTSTDTQYF.

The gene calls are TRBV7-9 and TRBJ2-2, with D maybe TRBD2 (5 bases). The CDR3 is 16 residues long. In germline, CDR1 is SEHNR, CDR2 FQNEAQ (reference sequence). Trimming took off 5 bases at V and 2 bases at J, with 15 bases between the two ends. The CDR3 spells CASSPAVSLNTGELFF. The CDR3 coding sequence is TGTGCCAGCAGCCCAGCGGTCTCCCTTAACACCGGGGAGCTGTTTTTT.

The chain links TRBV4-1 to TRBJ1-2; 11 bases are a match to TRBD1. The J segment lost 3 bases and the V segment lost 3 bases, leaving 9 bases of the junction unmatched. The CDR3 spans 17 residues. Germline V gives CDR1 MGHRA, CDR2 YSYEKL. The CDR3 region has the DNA TGCGCCAGCAGCCACTTATCCCGGACAGGGGGCGACTATGGCTACACCTTC. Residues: CASSHLSRTGGDYGYTF.

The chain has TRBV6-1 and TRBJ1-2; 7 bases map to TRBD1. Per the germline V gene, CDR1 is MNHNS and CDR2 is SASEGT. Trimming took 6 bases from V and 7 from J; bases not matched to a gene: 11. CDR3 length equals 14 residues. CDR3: CASRRIGTAGGYTF. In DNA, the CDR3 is TGTGCCAGCAGGAGGATAGGGACAGCAGGTGGCTACACCTTC.

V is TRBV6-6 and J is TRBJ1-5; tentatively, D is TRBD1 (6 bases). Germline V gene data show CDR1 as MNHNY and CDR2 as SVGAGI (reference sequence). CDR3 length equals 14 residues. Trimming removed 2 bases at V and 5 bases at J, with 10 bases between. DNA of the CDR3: TGTGCCAGCAGTTACAGGGCAGGGGATCAGCCCCAGCATTTT. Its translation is CASSYRAGDQPQHF.

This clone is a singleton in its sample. The CDR3 coding sequence is TGTGCCAGCAGCTTGGCGGGGGGCACAACCCAGTACTTC. Protein product: CASSLAGGTTQYF. V usage is TRBV5-4 and J usage is TRBJ2-5; D might be TRBD2 (7 bases). CDR3 length equals 13 residues. Trimming pared 0 bases from V and 8 bases from J, leaving 11 bases between. CDR1 SGHNT and CDR2 YYREEE come from the germline V gene (reference sequence).

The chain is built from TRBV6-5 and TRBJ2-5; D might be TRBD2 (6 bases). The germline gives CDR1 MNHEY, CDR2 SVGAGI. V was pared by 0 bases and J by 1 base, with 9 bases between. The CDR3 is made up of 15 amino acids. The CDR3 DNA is TGTGCCAGCAGTTACTCCGGGGGAGCCCAAGAGACCCAGTACTTC. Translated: CASSYSGGAQETQYF.

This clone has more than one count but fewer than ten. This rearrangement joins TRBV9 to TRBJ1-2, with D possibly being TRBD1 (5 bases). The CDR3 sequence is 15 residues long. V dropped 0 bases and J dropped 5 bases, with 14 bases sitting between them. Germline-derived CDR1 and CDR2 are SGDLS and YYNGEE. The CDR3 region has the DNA TGTGCCAGCAGCGTAGCGTCAGGGCTACAATATGGCTACACCTTC. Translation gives CASSVASGLQYGYTF.

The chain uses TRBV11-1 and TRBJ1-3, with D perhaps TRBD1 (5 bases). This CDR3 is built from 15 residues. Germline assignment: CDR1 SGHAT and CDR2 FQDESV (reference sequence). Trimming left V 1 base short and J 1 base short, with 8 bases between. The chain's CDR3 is CASSLGQSSGNTIYF. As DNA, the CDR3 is TGTGCCAGCAGCTTAGGACAGTCTTCTGGAAACACCATATATTTT.

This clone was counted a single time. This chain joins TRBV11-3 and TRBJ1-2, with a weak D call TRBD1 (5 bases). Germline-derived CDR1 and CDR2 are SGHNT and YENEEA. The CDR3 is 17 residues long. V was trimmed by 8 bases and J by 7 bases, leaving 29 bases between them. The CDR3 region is CASGRGPGRDFGGGYTF. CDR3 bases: TGTGCCAGCGGCCGAGGTCCGGGCCGCGATTTCGGGGGTGGCTACACCTTC.